This T cell receptor beta chain was recovered during a study of post-analysis software for immune sequencing data. Study-wide results and limits: Five or six TRBV segments appeared more often in patients than in controls, and TRBV5-6, TRBV5-1 and TRBV20-1 were among these.

Trimming removed 4 bases at V and 1 base at J, with 14 bases between. Germline assignment: CDR1 MNHEY and CDR2 SMNVEV (reference sequence). CDR3 length equals 15 residues. As to this clonotype: Its antigen is as yet unknown.

Unique molecular identifiers were present in the TCR beta cDNA libraries. Each CDR3 protein is one row after TCRdb ran MiXCR on the PCR reads. Among fewer than 850,000 distinct CDR3 sequences, roughly 30% were seen once, and the ten largest hold around 0.6%. Specimen: blood. The gene calls are TRBV27 and TRBJ2-7, with D possibly TRBD2 on 5 matching bases. The receptor was derived from a girl aged 10 to 17 with multiple sclerosis. The CDR3 region is CASSSIPPGSYEQYF. Here the CDR3 DNA reads TGTGCCAGCAGTTCTATTCCGCCGGGATCCTACGAGCAGTACTTC.